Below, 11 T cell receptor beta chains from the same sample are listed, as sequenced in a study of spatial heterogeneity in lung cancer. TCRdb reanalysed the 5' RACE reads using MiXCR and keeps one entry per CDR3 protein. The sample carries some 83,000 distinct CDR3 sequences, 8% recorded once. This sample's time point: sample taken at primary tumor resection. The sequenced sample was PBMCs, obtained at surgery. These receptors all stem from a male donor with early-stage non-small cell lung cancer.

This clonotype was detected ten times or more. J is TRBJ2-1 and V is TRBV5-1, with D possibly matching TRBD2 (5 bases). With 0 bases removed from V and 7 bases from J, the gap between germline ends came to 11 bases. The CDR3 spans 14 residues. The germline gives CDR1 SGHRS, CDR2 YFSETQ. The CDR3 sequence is CASSLEWTGNEQFF. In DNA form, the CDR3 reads TGCGCCAGCAGCTTGGAATGGACTGGGAATGAGCAGTTCTTC.

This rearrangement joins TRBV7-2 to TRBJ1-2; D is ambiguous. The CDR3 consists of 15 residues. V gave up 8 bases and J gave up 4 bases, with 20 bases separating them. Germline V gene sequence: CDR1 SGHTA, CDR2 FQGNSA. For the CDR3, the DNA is TGTGCCAGCGGCTCCGGTCATGGACCACCCTATGGCTACACCTTC. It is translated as CASGSGHGPPYGYTF.

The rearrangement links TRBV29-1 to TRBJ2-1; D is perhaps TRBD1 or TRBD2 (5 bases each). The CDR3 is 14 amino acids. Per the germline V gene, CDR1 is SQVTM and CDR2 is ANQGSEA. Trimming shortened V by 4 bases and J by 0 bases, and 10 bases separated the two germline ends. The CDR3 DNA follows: TGCAGCGTTGTTTCAGGGAGCTCCTACAATGAGCAGTTCTTC. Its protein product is CSVVSGSSYNEQFF.

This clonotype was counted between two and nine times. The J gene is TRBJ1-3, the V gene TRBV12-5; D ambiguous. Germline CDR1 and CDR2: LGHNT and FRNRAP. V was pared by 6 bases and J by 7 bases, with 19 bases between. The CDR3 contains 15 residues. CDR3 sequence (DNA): TGTGCTAGTGGCCAGCCGGGTCCTTTTAGCAACACCATATATTTT. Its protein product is CASGQPGPFSNTIYF.

The CDR3 protein is CASSLAGGYPNEQFF. The CDR3 coding sequence is TGTGCCAGCAGTTTAGCGGGAGGGTACCCCAATGAGCAGTTCTTC. The chain has TRBV12-3 or TRBV12-4 and TRBJ2-1; 7 nucleotides agree with TRBD2. CDR3 size: 15 residues. V lost 0 bases and J lost 6; bases outside the gene matches: 5.

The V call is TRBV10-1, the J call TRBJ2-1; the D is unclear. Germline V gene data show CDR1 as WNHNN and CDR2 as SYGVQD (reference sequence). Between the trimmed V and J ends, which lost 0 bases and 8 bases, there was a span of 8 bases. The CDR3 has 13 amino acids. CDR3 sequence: CASSESVVYEQFF. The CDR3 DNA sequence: TGCGCCAGCAGTGAGTCGGTCGTATATGAGCAGTTCTTC.

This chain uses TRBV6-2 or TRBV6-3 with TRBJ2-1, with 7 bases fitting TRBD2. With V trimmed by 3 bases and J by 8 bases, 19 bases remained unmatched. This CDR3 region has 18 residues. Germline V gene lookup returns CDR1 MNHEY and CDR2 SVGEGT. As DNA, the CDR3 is TGTGCCAGCAGTTATCTATCGGGGAGGGCGGGAGTAGGCGATGAGCAGTTCTTC. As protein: CASSYLSGRAGVGDEQFF.

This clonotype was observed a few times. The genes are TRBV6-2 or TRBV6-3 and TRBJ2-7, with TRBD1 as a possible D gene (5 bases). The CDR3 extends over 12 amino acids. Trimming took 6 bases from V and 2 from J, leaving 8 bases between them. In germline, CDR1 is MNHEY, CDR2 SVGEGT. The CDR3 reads CASRPDTYEQYF. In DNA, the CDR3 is TGTGCCAGCAGACCGGACACCTACGAGCAGTACTTC.

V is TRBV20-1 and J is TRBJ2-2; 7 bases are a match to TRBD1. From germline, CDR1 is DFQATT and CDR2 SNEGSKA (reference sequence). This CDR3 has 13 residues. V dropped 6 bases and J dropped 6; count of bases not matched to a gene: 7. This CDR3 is CSAYDRVSGELFF. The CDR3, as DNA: TGCAGTGCCTACGACAGGGTGTCCGGGGAGCTGTTTTTT.

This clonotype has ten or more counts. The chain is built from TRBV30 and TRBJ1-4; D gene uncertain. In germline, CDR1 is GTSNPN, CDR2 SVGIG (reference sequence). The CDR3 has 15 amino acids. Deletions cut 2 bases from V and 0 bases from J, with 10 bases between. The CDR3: CAWSFIVATNEKLFF. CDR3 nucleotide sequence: TGTGCCTGGAGTTTTATCGTCGCAACTAATGAAAAACTGTTTTTT.

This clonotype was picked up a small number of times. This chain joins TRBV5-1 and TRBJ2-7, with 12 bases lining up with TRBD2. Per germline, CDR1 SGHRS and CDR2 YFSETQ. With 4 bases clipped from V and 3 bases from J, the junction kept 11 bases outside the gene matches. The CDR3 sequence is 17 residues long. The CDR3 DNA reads TGCGCCAGCAGCCCCAGACTAGCGGGAGCCGGCGGCTACGAGCAGTACTTC. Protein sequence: CASSPRLAGAGGYEQYF.